This TCR beta chain was profiled in a study of TIL therapy for anti-PD-1-resistant metastatic lung cancer. Germline CDR1 and CDR2: SGHNT and YENEEA. The CDR3 runs to 14 residues. The V gene lost 5 bases and the J gene lost 7 bases, with 12 bases spanning the gap. The sample's time point: pre-treatment sample, taken before nivolumab and TIL therapy. The libraries were made with immunoSEQ v3. Sequenced by immunoSEQ multiplex PCR; TCRdb stores in-frame clones only, minus some. The repertoire holds roughly 20,000 clones, about 75% seen once, with under 8% in the top ten. The chain combines TRBV11-3 with TRBJ1-6; D gene uncertain. The input for sequencing was blood, taken at baseline. The clonotype was recovered from a person aged 25-80 years with non-small cell lung cancer. CDR3 sequence reads: CASSLNRMNSPLHF. The DNA of the CDR3 is TGTGCCAGCAGCCTAAATAGGATGAATTCACCCCTCCACTTT.